What follows are 27 T cell receptor beta chains derived from one specimen sequenced in a study of T cells in Graves' hyperthyroidism and ophthalmopathy. The TCR beta CDR3 regions underwent amplification using RNA transcripts as the source. TCR CDR3 underwent first-round RT-PCR with the HTBI primer set. TCRdb processed the multiplex PCR reads anew with MiXCR; each CDR3 protein has one entry. The sample has about 560,000 distinct CDR3 sequences; approximately 15% are singletons. The specimen was blood. All receptors derive from a woman between 18 and 30 years old with Graves' hyperthyroidism.

Of note for this clonotype: This clone may be a read error of a much larger clone one base away. The chain couples TRBV18 to TRBJ2-3, with D unclear. This CDR3 spans 12 amino acids. The germline V gene encodes CDR1 KGHSH and CDR2 LQKENI. V was trimmed by 4 bases and J by 8 bases, leaving 10 bases between them. The CDR3 region is CASSQKVGTQYF. In nucleotides, the CDR3 is TGTGCCAGCTCACAAAAGGTAGGTACGCAGTATTTT.

The chain is built from TRBV20-1 and TRBJ2-5; D is undetermined. This CDR3 contains 14 residues. Per germline, CDR1 DFQATT and CDR2 SNEGSKA (reference sequence). The V end lost 0 bases, the J end lost 2 bases, and 10 bases lay between the germline ends. The CDR3 is CSARDGNVQETQYF. CDR3 DNA sequence: TGCAGTGCTAGAGATGGGAACGTACAAGAGACCCAGTACTTC.

In this sample, this clonotype turned up many times. The chain carries TRBV28 and TRBJ2-7; D remains ambiguous. Germline V gene sequence: CDR1 MDHEN, CDR2 SYDVKM. The CDR3 spans 12 residues. Trimming removed 7 bases at V and 4 bases at J, with 11 bases between. CDR3 nucleotide sequence: TGTGCCAGCACCACCAATCATTACGAGCAGTACTTC. Encoded protein: CASTTNHYEQYF.

This clonotype was seen more than once but under ten times. The gene calls are TRBV19 and TRBJ1-6; D unresolved. V was clipped by 4 bases and J by 15 bases, with 16 bases between them. The CDR3 extends over 13 amino acids. CDR1 is LNHDA and CDR2 is SQIVND in the germline V gene (reference sequence). The CDR3 region is CASSTRPIQHLHF. The CDR3 nucleotides read TGTGCCAGTAGTACCCGACCGATACAACACCTCCACTTT.

The gene calls are TRBV14 and TRBJ1-1; TRBD1 aligns across 9 bases. Germline CDR1 SGHDN, CDR2 FVKESK. The CDR3 length is 18 residues. Losses at the gene ends were 0 bases for V and 3 bases for J; bases not matched to a gene: 11. The chain's CDR3 is CASSQETRWDREHTEAFF. CDR3 coding DNA: TGTGCCAGCAGCCAAGAAACGAGGTGGGACAGGGAGCACACTGAAGCTTTCTTT.

This clonotype was counted ten times or more. The chain carries TRBV12-3 or TRBV12-4 and TRBJ1-2, with 12 bases aligning to TRBD1. CDR3 length equals 18 residues. With 5 bases clipped from V and 0 bases from J, the junction kept 10 bases outside the gene matches. The CDR3 coding sequence is TGTGCCAGCAGTCCATACCCGGGACAGGGGGCATCTAACTATGGCTACACCTTC. It translates to CASSPYPGQGASNYGYTF.

This clonotype was picked up many times. The CDR3 region is CASSPGTSGGEYTQYF. CDR3 bases: TGTGCCAGCAGTCCTGGAACTAGCGGGGGGGAATATACGCAGTATTTT. The V and J genes are TRBV12-3 or TRBV12-4 and TRBJ2-3; 13 bases are shared with TRBD2. The CDR3 length is 16 residues. J was trimmed by 7 bases and V by 5 bases; bases with no gene match: 9.

The genes are TRBV11-2 and TRBJ1-6, with 7 bases aligning to TRBD1. The V segment lost 8 bases and the J segment 7 bases; nucleotides outside the gene matches: 11. Germline V gene lookup returns CDR1 SGHAT and CDR2 FQNNGV. The CDR3 length is 15 residues. The CDR3 region has the DNA TGTGCCAGCCGCCACCCAGGGGGGGAGAATTCACCCCTCCACTTT. Its translation is CASRHPGGENSPLHF.

This clonotype was seen only once. V is TRBV20-1 and J is TRBJ2-7, with 11 bases fitting TRBD2. CDR1 is DFQATT and CDR2 is SNEGSKA in the germline V gene (reference sequence). CDR3 size: 12 residues. This chain's CDR3 is CRLGTSGYEQYF. The CDR3 region has the DNA TGCAGACTCGGGACTAGCGGTTACGAGCAGTACTTC.

In this sample, this clonotype turned up once. The chain couples TRBV19 to TRBJ1-5; tentatively, D is TRBD1 (5 bases). The germline V gene encodes CDR1 LNHDA and CDR2 SQIVND (reference sequence). V was trimmed by 6 bases and J by 3 bases, leaving 12 bases between them. The length of the CDR3 is 14 residues. The CDR3 reads CASSSTVYNQPQHF. DNA of the CDR3: TGTGCCAGTAGCTCGACAGTGTACAATCAGCCCCAGCATTTT.

This clonotype has more than one count but fewer than ten. CDR3 sequence (DNA): TGCAGTGCTTCACAGGGAAGGGAGTTGGAGACCCAGTACTTC. It translates to CSASQGRELETQYF. This chain joins TRBV20-1 and TRBJ2-5; weak D call: TRBD1 (6 bases). CDR1 is DFQATT, CDR2 SNEGSKA, per germline (reference sequence). V was clipped by 5 bases and J by 5 bases, with 18 bases between them. This CDR3 has 14 residues.

This clonotype appeared many times. The V gene is TRBV28, the J gene TRBJ2-3; weak D call: TRBD1 (6 bases). The CDR3 is 18 amino acids. The germline gives CDR1 MDHEN, CDR2 SYDVKM. Trimming cost V 3 bases and J 4 bases, with 23 bases left between them. The CDR3, as DNA: TGTGCCAGCAGTTTTTTAGCACCTCAGGGGCCGAGGGCAGATACGCAGTATTTT. The encoded protein is CASSFLAPQGPRADTQYF.

This clonotype was observed at least ten times. V and J are TRBV2 and TRBJ2-5; 7 positions agree with TRBD2. V lost 11 bases to trimming and J lost 4 bases; unmatched junction nucleotides: 4. This CDR3 is 11 amino acids long. Germline lookup yields CDR1 SNHLY and CDR2 FYNNEI. CDR3 DNA sequence: TGTGCCGGGACTAAAACAGAGACCCAGTACTTC. Amino acid sequence: CAGTKTETQYF.

This clonotype appeared many times. The chain joins TRBV20-1 to TRBJ1-2; possibly TRBD1 for D (5 bases). The length of the CDR3 is 12 residues. Germline CDR1 DFQATT, CDR2 SNEGSKA (reference sequence). Between the trimmed V and J ends, which lost 6 bases and 5 bases, there was a span of 13 bases. Here the CDR3 reads CSADSGGYGYTF. For the CDR3, the DNA is TGCAGTGCCGATTCGGGGGGTTATGGCTACACCTTC.

This clonotype was recorded at least ten times. The chain recombines TRBV6-1 with TRBJ2-3, with 7 nucleotides matching TRBD2. There are 15 residues in the CDR3. Germline V gene lookup returns CDR1 MNHNS and CDR2 SASEGT. J was trimmed by 6 bases and V by 3 bases; bases with no gene match: 9. The CDR3 DNA is TGTGCCAGCAGTGAGAGCGGGAAATTTTCGGATACGCAGTATTTT. This encodes CASSESGKFSDTQYF.

Ten or more counts support this clonotype. The CDR3 sequence: CASIGTANTEAFF. CDR3 coding DNA: TGTGCCAGCATCGGGACAGCGAACACTGAAGCTTTCTTT. The chain carries TRBV7-9 and TRBJ1-1; TRBD1 matches 7 bases. The ends lost 7 bases at V and 1 base at J; junction bases unmatched: 3. Looked up from germline, CDR1 is SEHNR and CDR2 is FQNEAQ (reference sequence). CDR3 length equals 13 residues.

CDR3 nucleotide sequence: TGTGCCAGCACAGCGACTAGTGGCACAGATACGCAGTATTTT. Translating gives CASTATSGTDTQYF. The chain carries TRBV6-1 and TRBJ2-3, with D perhaps matching TRBD2 (6 bases). Looked up from germline, CDR1 is MNHNS and CDR2 is SASEGT. The CDR3 runs to 14 residues. V lost 7 bases to trimming and J lost 1 base, with 12 bases between them.

Regarding this clonotype: Germline and junction disagree at one end, which may indicate a read error. The CDR3 sequence: CVSSHDKTWETQYF. The CDR3 DNA reads TGCGTCAGCAGCCATGACAAGACGTGGGAGACCCAGTACTTC. The J gene is TRBJ2-5, the V gene TRBV5-1, with no clear D. Per germline, CDR1 SGHRS and CDR2 YFSETQ. The CDR3 has 14 residues.

The chain uses TRBV4-2 and TRBJ1-1; D perhaps matches TRBD1 (5 bases). The CDR3 spans 15 residues. From germline, CDR1 is LGHNA and CDR2 YNFKEQ. V was cut by 1 base and J by 3 bases, with 12 bases left in between. CDR3 loop: CASSQGAGMDTEAFF. The CDR3 region has the DNA TGTGCCAGCAGCCAAGGAGCAGGGATGGACACTGAAGCTTTCTTT.

The chain recombines TRBV2 with TRBJ2-5; 10 nucleotides align to TRBD2. The germline CDR1 and CDR2 sequences are SNHLY and FYNNEI. The CDR3 totals 16 residues. J lost 2 bases, V lost 8 bases, and 11 bases had no gene match. As DNA, the CDR3 is TGTGCCAGCTTGTGGACTAGCGGAGGACCACAAGAGACCCAGTACTTC. Translation: CASLWTSGGPQETQYF. Full variable domain (rest looked up from reference TRBV2 and TRBJ2-5): EPEVTQTPSHQVTQMGQEVILRCVPISNHLYFYWYRQILGQKVEFLVSFYNNEISEKSEIFDDQFSVERPDGSNFTLKIRSTKLEDSAMYFCASLWTSGGPQETQYFGPGTRLLVL.

Comments on this clonotype: A read error may explain this, as a much larger clone is one base away. The genes are TRBV24-1 and TRBJ2-1; 9 bases line up with TRBD2. The DNA end favors TRBJ2-7, so the J call may be wrong. The V gene's germline CDR1 is KGHDR and CDR2 SFDVKD. CDR3 length: 17 residues. This chain's CDR3 is CATSDLAASGNYNEQYF. The CDR3 DNA reads as TGTGCCACCAGTGATCTCGCGGCTAGCGGGAACTACAATGAGCAGTACTTC.

This clonotype was picked up a small number of times. This chain joins TRBV4-2 and TRBJ1-5; TRBD1 might be the D (6 bases). This CDR3 spans 15 amino acids. V was cut by 3 bases and J by 0 bases, with 9 bases left in between. The germline CDR1 and CDR2 sequences are LGHNA and YNFKEQ. The CDR3 nucleotides read TGTGCCAGCAGCCACCGGACAGATAGCAATCAGCCCCAGCATTTT. Its protein product is CASSHRTDSNQPQHF.

This clonotype was counted at least ten times. The chain uses TRBV18 and TRBJ2-2; D unclear. This CDR3 contains 13 residues. Per germline, CDR1 KGHSH and CDR2 LQKENI. With 6 bases removed from V and 2 bases from J, the gap between germline ends came to 7 bases. CDR3 nucleotide sequence: TGTGCCAGCTCCAACAGCAACACCGGGGAGCTGTTTTTT. Its protein product is CASSNSNTGELFF.

The V gene is TRBV7-9, the J gene TRBJ1-5; the D gene is possibly TRBD1 (5 bases). Germline CDR1 is SEHNR and CDR2 is FQNEAQ (reference sequence). V was pared by 2 bases and J by 0 bases, with 11 bases between. The CDR3 is made up of 16 amino acids. The CDR3 reads CASSLWDGYSNQPQHF. CDR3 bases: TGTGCCAGCAGCTTATGGGACGGATATAGCAATCAGCCCCAGCATTTT.

This chain links TRBV20-1 with TRBJ2-1, with 8 bases matching TRBD1. Germline V CDR1 and CDR2: DFQATT, SNEGSKA (reference sequence). The CDR3 totals 12 residues. Trimming removed 3 bases from V and 8 bases from J; junction bases left unmatched: 3. CDR3 DNA: TGCAGTGCTAGCCAGGGGGCAGATGAGCAGTTCTTC. This sequence encodes CSASQGADEQFF.

This clonotype was picked up a small number of times. A junction end diverges from the germline sequence, so it may reflect a read error. The chain recombines TRBV7-7 with TRBJ1-2; D possibly corresponds to TRBD1 (5 bases). The CDR3 has 17 residues. Germline V gene sequence: CDR1 SSHAT, CDR2 FNYEAQ (reference sequence). The CDR3 coding sequence is TGTGCTAGCAGCTCCACCCCGTTCGGGGCATTGAACTATGGCTACACCTTC. Translated: CASSSTPFGALNYGYTF. Drawing the rest from reference TRBV7-7 and TRBJ1-2, the complete variable domain is GAGVSQSPRYKVTKRGQDVTLRCDPISSHATLYWYQQALGQGPEFLTYFNYEAQPDKSGLPSDRFSAERPEGSISTLTIQRTEQRDSAMYRCASSSTPFGALNYGYTFGSGTRLTVV.

The rearrangement uses TRBV19 and TRBJ1-4; 9 nucleotides line up with TRBD1. Trimming took 3 bases from V and 5 from J; bases not matched to a gene: 1. CDR1 and CDR2 (germline): LNHDA, SQIVND (reference sequence). The length of the CDR3 is 14 residues. DNA for the CDR3: TGTGCCAGTAGTATGGGACAGGGCAATGAAAAACTGTTTTTT. This encodes CASSMGQGNEKLFF.